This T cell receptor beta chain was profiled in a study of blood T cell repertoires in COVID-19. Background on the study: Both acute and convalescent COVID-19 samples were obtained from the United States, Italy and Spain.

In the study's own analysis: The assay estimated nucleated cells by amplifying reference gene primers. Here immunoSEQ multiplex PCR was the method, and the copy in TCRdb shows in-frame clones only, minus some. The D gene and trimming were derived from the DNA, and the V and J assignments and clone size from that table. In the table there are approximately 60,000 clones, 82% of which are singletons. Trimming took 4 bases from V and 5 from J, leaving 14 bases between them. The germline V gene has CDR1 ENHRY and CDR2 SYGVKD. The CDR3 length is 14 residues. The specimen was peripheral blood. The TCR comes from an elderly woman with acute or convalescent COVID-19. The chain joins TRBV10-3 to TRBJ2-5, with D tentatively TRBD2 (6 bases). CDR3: CAISGPTRPETQYF. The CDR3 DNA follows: TGTGCCATCAGTGGGCCGACTAGACCGGAGACCCAGTACTTC.